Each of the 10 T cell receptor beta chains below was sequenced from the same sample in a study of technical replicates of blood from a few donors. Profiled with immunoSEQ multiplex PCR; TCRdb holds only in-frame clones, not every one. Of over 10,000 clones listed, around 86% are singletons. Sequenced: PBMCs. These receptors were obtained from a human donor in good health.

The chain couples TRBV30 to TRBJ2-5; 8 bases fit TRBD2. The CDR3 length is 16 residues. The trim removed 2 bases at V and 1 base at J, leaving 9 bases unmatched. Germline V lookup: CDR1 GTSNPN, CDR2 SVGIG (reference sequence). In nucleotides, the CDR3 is TGTGCCTGGAGTCTAGGGGTAGCGGGACCCCAAGAGACCCAGTACTTC. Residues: CAWSLGVAGPQETQYF.

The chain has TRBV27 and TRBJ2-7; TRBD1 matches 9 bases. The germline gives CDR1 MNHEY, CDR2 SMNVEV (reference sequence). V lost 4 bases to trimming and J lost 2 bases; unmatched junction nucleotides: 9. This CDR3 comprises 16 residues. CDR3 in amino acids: CASSSPAGTGTYEQYF. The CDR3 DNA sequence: TGTGCCAGCAGTTCGCCTGCCGGGACAGGGACCTACGAGCAGTACTTC.

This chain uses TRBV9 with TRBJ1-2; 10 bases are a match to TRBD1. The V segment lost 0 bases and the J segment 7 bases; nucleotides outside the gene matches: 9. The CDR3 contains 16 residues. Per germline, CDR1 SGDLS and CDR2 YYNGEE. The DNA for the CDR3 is TGTGCCAGCAGCGTAGGCGGGACAGGGGTGGTCGCTGGCTACACCTTC. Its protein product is CASSVGGTGVVAGYTF. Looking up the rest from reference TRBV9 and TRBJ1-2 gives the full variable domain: DSGVTQTPKHLITATGQRVTLRCSPRSGDLSVYWYQQSLDQGLQFLIQYYNGEERAKGNILERFSAQQFPDLHSELNLSSLELGDSALYFCASSVGGTGVVAGYTFGSGTRLTVV.

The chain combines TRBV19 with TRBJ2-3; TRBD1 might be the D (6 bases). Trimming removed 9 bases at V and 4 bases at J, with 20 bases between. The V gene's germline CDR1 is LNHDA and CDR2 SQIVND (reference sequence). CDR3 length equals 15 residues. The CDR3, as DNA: TGTGCCAGCCAGAACAGGGCCTGGGCGGCAGATACGCAGTATTTT. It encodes CASQNRAWAADTQYF.

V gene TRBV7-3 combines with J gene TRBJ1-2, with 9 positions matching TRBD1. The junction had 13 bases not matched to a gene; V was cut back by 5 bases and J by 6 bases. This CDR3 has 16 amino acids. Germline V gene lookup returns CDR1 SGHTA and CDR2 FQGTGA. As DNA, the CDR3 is TGTGCCAGCAGCCCACTCGGGGGACAGGGTGGGAATGGCTACACCTTC. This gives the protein CASSPLGGQGGNGYTF.

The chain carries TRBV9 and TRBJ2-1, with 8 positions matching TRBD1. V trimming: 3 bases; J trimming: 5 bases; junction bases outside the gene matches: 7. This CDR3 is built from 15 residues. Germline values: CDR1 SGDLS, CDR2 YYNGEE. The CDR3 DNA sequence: TGTGCCAGCAGCGCCCGACAGGGGCAAAACAATGAGCAGTTCTTC. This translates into CASSARQGQNNEQFF. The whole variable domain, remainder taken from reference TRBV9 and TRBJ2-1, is DSGVTQTPKHLITATGQRVTLRCSPRSGDLSVYWYQQSLDQGLQFLIQYYNGEERAKGNILERFSAQQFPDLHSELNLSSLELGDSALYFCASSARQGQNNEQFFGPGTRLTVL.

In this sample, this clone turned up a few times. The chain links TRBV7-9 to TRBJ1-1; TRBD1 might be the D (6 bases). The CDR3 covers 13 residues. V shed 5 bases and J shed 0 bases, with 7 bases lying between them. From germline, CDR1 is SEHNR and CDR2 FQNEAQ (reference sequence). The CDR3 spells CASSRDMNTEAFF. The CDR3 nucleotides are TGTGCCAGCAGCAGGGACATGAACACTGAAGCTTTCTTT.

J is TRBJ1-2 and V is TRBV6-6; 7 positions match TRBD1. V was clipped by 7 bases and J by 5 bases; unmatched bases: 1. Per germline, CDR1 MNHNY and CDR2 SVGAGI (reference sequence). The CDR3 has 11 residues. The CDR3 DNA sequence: TGTGCCAGCACGACAGGGTATGGCTACACCTTC. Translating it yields CASTTGYGYTF.

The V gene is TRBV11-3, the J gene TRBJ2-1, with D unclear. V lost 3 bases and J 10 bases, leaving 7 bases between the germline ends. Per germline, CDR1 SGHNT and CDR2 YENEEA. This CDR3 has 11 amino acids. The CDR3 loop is CASSFGEEQFF. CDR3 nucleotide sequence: TGTGCCAGCAGCTTCGGTGAAGAGCAGTTCTTC.

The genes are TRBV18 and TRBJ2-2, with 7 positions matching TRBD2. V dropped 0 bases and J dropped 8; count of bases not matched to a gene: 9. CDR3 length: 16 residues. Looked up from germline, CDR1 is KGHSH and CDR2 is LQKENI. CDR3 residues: CASSPPASGVAGELFF. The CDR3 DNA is TGTGCCAGCTCACCACCGGCCAGCGGGGTGGCTGGGGAGCTGTTTTTT.